These T cell receptor beta chains were read from a single sample in a study of human T cells and chemical hapten exposure. TCRdb reprocessed the RACE reads via MiXCR and lists one record per CDR3 protein. The data show over 150,000 distinct CDR3 sequences, with about 27% seen just once and about 2% held by the top ten. The starting material was whole blood, obtained in connection with sensitization to the hapten diphenylcyclopropenone (DPC). The receptors derive from a woman aged 18-29 years with alopecia areata. Some clones in this sample may be carry-over from other donors' samples. The CDR3 runs from the conserved cysteine through the conserved F or W. A D gene is named only where the DNA matches it firmly. A row's size may be missing; if present it is once, few, many or a size class.

D	V	J	size	DNA	CDR3
TRBD1	TRBV5-6	TRBJ1-6	NA	TGTGCCAGCAGCTCCGACAGGGGCGCGGGAAATTCACCCCTCCACTTT	CASSSDRGAGNSPLHF
NA	TRBV20-1	TRBJ2-1	once	TGCAGTGCTAGAGTGGAAAGTTTCGATGAGCAGTTCTTC	CSARVESFDEQFF
TRBD1	TRBV27	TRBJ1-4	few	TGTGCCAGCAGTTTCGGTAGACAGGGTAGGAGGGGAAAACTGTTTTTT	CASSFGRQGRRGKLFF
TRBD2	TRBV11-2	TRBJ2-7	few	TGTGCCAGCAGCTTAGAGGGACTACGCTCCTACGAGCAGTACTTC	CASSLEGLRSYEQYF
NA	TRBV29-1	TRBJ2-2	many	TGCAGCGTTGTGTCACAGCTAAACACCGGGGAGCTGTTTTTT	CSVVSQLNTGELFF
NA	TRBV5-1	TRBJ2-5	few	TGCGCCAGCAGCCCCGGACAGCACCAAGAGACCCAGTACTTC	CASSPGQHQETQYF
NA	TRBV2	TRBJ1-6	NA	TGTGCCAGCAGTGTAGCCGGACCGCCAGATTCACCCCTCCACTTT	CASSVAGPPDSPLHF
TRBD1	TRBV7-2	TRBJ1-4	few	TGTGCCAGCAGTCAAGGGACAGGGTATGGAAAACTGTTTTTT	CASSQGTGYGKLFF
NA	TRBV29-1	TRBJ1-1	NA	TGCACCGGGATGAACACTGAAGCTTTCTTT	CTGMNTEAFF
NA	TRBV20-1	TRBJ1-1	NA	TGCAGTGCTAGACCCCTCGGCACTGAAGCTTTCTTT	CSARPLGTEAFF
TRBD1	TRBV9	TRBJ2-5	NA	TGTGCCAGCAGCGTAGAATCGACAGGGGGTGTACAAGAGACCCAGTACTTC	CASSVESTGGVQETQYF
NA	TRBV7-6	TRBJ2-1	few	TGTGCCAGCAGCCCAACCTTAACAGGGGAGGCCTACAATGAGCAGTTCTTC	CASSPTLTGEAYNEQFF
TRBD1	TRBV5-1	TRBJ2-3	many	TGCGCCAGCAGCCCTGGACAGGCGACAGATACGCAGTATTTT	CASSPGQATDTQYF
NA	TRBV7-9	TRBJ2-7	NA	TGTGCCAGCAGCTTATCAGGTTTGGAAGAGCAGTACTTC	CASSLSGLEEQYF
NA	TRBV5-1	TRBJ2-1	once	TGCGCCAGCAGCCCAGAGGGTAGCACCTACAATGAGCAGTTCTTC	CASSPEGSTYNEQFF
NA	TRBV5-6	TRBJ2-2	many	TGTGCCAGCAGCTTGGGCGGACACGGGGAGCTGTTTTTT	CASSLGGHGELFF
NA	TRBV4-2	TRBJ1-5	NA	TGTGCCAGCAGCCGGGCCGGGACGGTAAATCAGCCCCAGCATTTT	CASSRAGTVNQPQHF
TRBD2	TRBV7-2	TRBJ2-3	NA	TGTGCCAGCAGCTTAGAGGGTCGCGGGAGGTCGGGCACAGATACGCAGTATTTT	CASSLEGRGRSGTDTQYF
NA	TRBV5-1	TRBJ2-1	few	TGCGCCAGCAGCTTGGCCCTTCTGAGCTCCTACAATGAGCAGTTCTTC	CASSLALLSSYNEQFF
TRBD1	TRBV12-3/TRBV12-4	TRBJ1-3	NA	TGTGCCAGCAGTTTCTTGGAGGGGGCGATGGGTGGAAACACCATATATTTT	CASSFLEGAMGGNTIYF
NA	TRBV19	TRBJ2-5	NA	TGTGCCAGTAGCGCTACCAGGGGCGAGACCCAGTACTTC	CASSATRGETQYF
NA	TRBV15	TRBJ1-1	few	TGTGCCACCAGCAGAGATGCCGGACCGGGGGCCATGAACACTGAAGCTTTCTTT	CATSRDAGPGAMNTEAFF
NA	TRBV5-1	TRBJ2-3	NA	TGCGCCAGCAGCTTGGTTGTAGCAGATACGCAGTATTTT	CASSLVVADTQYF
NA	TRBV6-1	TRBJ2-7	NA	TGTGCCAGCAGTGAAGCGTTAGCACCTTACGAGCAGTACTTC	CASSEALAPYEQYF
NA	TRBV10-3	TRBJ1-5	few	TGTGCCATCAGTTCTGAGGGGAGGGCTCAGCCCCAGCATTTT	CAISSEGRAQPQHF
TRBD1	TRBV25-1	TRBJ2-4	many	TGTGCCAGCAGTGAGGCGGACAGGGGGGCCAAAAACATTCAGTACTTC	CASSEADRGAKNIQYF
NA	TRBV6-2/TRBV6-3	TRBJ1-1	NA	TGTGCCAGCGGGCTACACGATATGAACACTGAAGCTTTCTTT	CASGLHDMNTEAFF
NA	TRBV6-4	TRBJ2-7	few	TGTGCCAGCAGTGAAAAGCCTACCTACGAGCAGTACTTC	CASSEKPTYEQYF
NA	TRBV4-1	TRBJ1-2	few	TGCGCCAGCAGCCCAACTACCACAGGGTACTATGGCTACACCTTC	CASSPTTTGYYGYTF
NA	TRBV3-1	TRBJ1-1	few	TGTGCCAGCAGTATCCGGGGAATGAACACTGAAGCTTTCTTT	CASSIRGMNTEAFF
TRBD1	TRBV6-2/TRBV6-3	TRBJ1-1	NA	TGTGCCAGCAGTTACTCGAATCAGGGGGCGCCTGCTGAAGCTTTCTTT	CASSYSNQGAPAEAFF
NA	TRBV9	TRBJ1-6	few	TGTGCCAGCGGAGGACGTTATAATTCACCCCTCCACTTT	CASGGRYNSPLHF
TRBD2	TRBV12-3/TRBV12-4	TRBJ2-1	NA	TGTGCCAGCAGTTTAGCCGGACTAGCGGCTTACAATGAGCAGTTCTTC	CASSLAGLAAYNEQFF
NA	TRBV10-3	TRBJ1-3	few	TGTGCCATCAGTGAGTCTGGAAACACCATATATTTT	CAISESGNTIYF
TRBD2	TRBV5-1	TRBJ2-5	NA	TGCGCCAGCAGCTTGATGCCTAGCGGAGGTGGAGAGACCCAGTACTTC	CASSLMPSGGGETQYF
NA	TRBV12-3/TRBV12-4	TRBJ1-6	few	TGTGCCAGCAGTTTAACGGGGGGGGGTAATTCACCCCTCCACTTT	CASSLTGGGNSPLHF
TRBD1	TRBV6-2/TRBV6-3	TRBJ1-3	many	TGTGCCAGCAGGGACCCCGGGACAGATCTTCGCAGAAACACCATATATTTT	CASRDPGTDLRRNTIYF
NA	TRBV27	TRBJ2-3	many	TGTGCCAGCAGTTTAGCGGGAAGCACAGATACGCAGTATTTT	CASSLAGSTDTQYF
NA	TRBV5-6	TRBJ2-3	few	TGTGCCAGCAGCCTCCCGGCAGGGCCAGATACGCAGTATTTT	CASSLPAGPDTQYF
NA	TRBV11-3	TRBJ2-7	few	TGTGCCAGCAGCCCGGACGGACACTACGAGCAGTACTTC	CASSPDGHYEQYF
NA	TRBV29-1	TRBJ1-6	NA	TGCAGCGCCAGCCGGGACGACAATTCACCCCTCCACTTT	CSASRDDNSPLHF
TRBD1	TRBV19	TRBJ2-3	NA	TGTGCCAGTAGTATAACAGGGGGTGGCGATACGCAGTATTTT	CASSITGGGDTQYF
NA	TRBV4-3	TRBJ2-7	few	TGCGCCAGCAGCCAGAGCGGGGACAGCTCCTACGAGCAGTACTTC	CASSQSGDSSYEQYF
NA	TRBV10-3	TRBJ2-7	NA	TGTGCCATCAGTGATGGCGGAACCTACGAGCAGTACTTC	CAISDGGTYEQYF
TRBD2	TRBV25-1	TRBJ2-7	NA	TGTGCCACCTCAGGGAAGCGGGGGTCCTACGAGCAGTACTTC	CATSGKRGSYEQYF
TRBD2	TRBV7-6	TRBJ2-7	few	TGTGCCAGCAGCTTAGCAGCGGGGTACGAGCAGTACTTC	CASSLAAGYEQYF
NA	TRBV20-1	TRBJ1-2	many	TGCAGTGCTAGTGGCAGATATGGCTACACCTTC	CSASGRYGYTF
NA	TRBV29-1	TRBJ2-2	NA	TGCAGCGCCCCAAGTATGGGGACCGGGGAGCTGTTTTTT	CSAPSMGTGELFF
TRBD1	TRBV29-1	TRBJ1-2	many	TGCAGCGTTGAAGTACAGGACAGGGGGCGGGTCACCCAGTTC	CSVEVQDRGRVTQF
TRBD2	TRBV6-1	TRBJ2-3	NA	TGTGCCAGCGAGTATTGGGGACTAGCGGGTTCTAGCACAGATACGCAGTATTTT	CASEYWGLAGSSTDTQYF
NA	TRBV9	TRBJ2-3	NA	TGTGCCAGCAGCCAGAGCGGAGGGGGGATCACAGATACGCAGTATTTT	CASSQSGGGITDTQYF
TRBD2	TRBV20-1	TRBJ2-5	NA	TGCAGTGCTAGAGATTCTAGCGGGAATCAAGAGACCCAGTACTTC	CSARDSSGNQETQYF
NA	TRBV20-1	TRBJ1-1	NA	TGCAGTGCTAGAGGATCGGACAGCGGTGAAGCTTTCTTT	CSARGSDSGEAFF
NA	TRBV24-1	TRBJ2-2	few	TGTGCCACCAGTGAAGCCCGCGGGGAGCTGTTTTTT	CATSEARGELFF
NA	TRBV7-2	TRBJ1-4	few	TGTGCCAGCAGCTTATTCGAGGGGACTAATGAAAAACTGTTTTTT	CASSLFEGTNEKLFF
NA	TRBV15	TRBJ2-2	few	TGTGCCACCAGCAGAGATCGGCACACCGGGGAGCTGTTTTTT	CATSRDRHTGELFF
NA	TRBV24-1	TRBJ2-4	NA	TGTGCCACCAGTGAACTAAGACTCGAGAACATTCAGTACTTC	CATSELRLENIQYF
TRBD2	TRBV5-6	TRBJ2-3	NA	TGTGCCAGCACCCGCCCTAGCGGGAGTACAGATACGCAGTATTTT	CASTRPSGSTDTQYF
NA	TRBV4-1	TRBJ2-5	NA	TGCGCCAGCAGCCAACTTGGGAAGACCCAGTACTTC	CASSQLGKTQYF
NA	TRBV6-2/TRBV6-3	TRBJ2-7	many	TGTGCCAGCAGGGACGGCAATTCCTACGAGCAGTACTTC	CASRDGNSYEQYF